Following are 13 T cell receptor beta chains from one sample sequenced in a study of response to subunit inactivated influenza vaccine. TCRdb analysed the RT-PCR reads with MiXCR anew, one entry per CDR3 protein. The sample has about 540,000 distinct CDR3 sequences, approximately 20% seen once. Separately, the same data were catalogued under a study of T cells expressing NK-cell markers. As that report states: The authors generated TCR beta cDNA through 5'RACE template switching with UMIs.

Sequences were derived from CD4+ T cells sorted from PBMCs, sampled 12 days after vaccination. The receptors originated from a man aged 50-60 years who received an inactivated influenza vaccine.

This clonotype has a count of ten or more. The chain joins TRBV12-3 or TRBV12-4 to TRBJ1-1; D is uncertain. V lost 6 bases to trimming and J lost 2 bases, with 19 bases between them. The CDR3 extends over 16 amino acids. CDR3 in DNA: TGTGCCAGCAGCGATCCCGGCGGGTTCACAAACACTGAAGCTTTCTTT. Protein sequence: CASSDPGGFTNTEAFF.

The chain recombines TRBV9 with TRBJ2-5, with D maybe TRBD2 (6 bases). With 4 bases removed from V and 0 bases from J, the gap between germline ends came to 13 bases. CDR3 size: 15 residues. The germline CDR1 and CDR2 sequences are SGDLS and YYNGEE. The CDR3 is CASSRTLANQETQYF. The CDR3 DNA reads TGTGCCAGCAGCCGGACTCTAGCGAACCAAGAGACCCAGTACTTC.

The chain employs TRBV2 and TRBJ2-2; TRBD1 matches at 10 bases. Looked up from germline, CDR1 is SNHLY and CDR2 is FYNNEI. V dropped 7 bases and J dropped 6; count of bases not matched to a gene: 8. CDR3 size: 15 residues. This chain's CDR3 is CASNRGTGDAGELFF. The CDR3 DNA follows: TGTGCCAGCAATCGGGGGACAGGGGACGCCGGGGAGCTGTTTTTT.

This clonotype has a handful of counts. The rearrangement uses TRBV9 and TRBJ2-2, with 10 bases lining up with TRBD1. The CDR3 is 17 amino acids. Germline trimming cut 0 bases from V and 4 bases from J; bases unmatched to any gene: 6. Germline CDR1 SGDLS, CDR2 YYNGEE. In DNA, the CDR3 is TGTGCCAGCAGCGTAGGGGGGACAGGGGCCCTCACCGGGGAGCTGTTTTTT. It codes for CASSVGGTGALTGELFF.

This clonotype was recorded a few times. Here the CDR3 DNA reads TGTGCCAGCAGTGAACGTTCAGTCAGGGAGACCCAGTACTTC. It yields the protein CASSERSVRETQYF. The chain uses TRBV2 and TRBJ2-5; the D is unclear. The CDR3 contains 14 residues. Trimming cost V 2 bases and J 5 bases, with 12 bases left between them. The V gene's germline CDR1 is SNHLY and CDR2 FYNNEI.

This clonotype came up a few times. The chain links TRBV4-1 to TRBJ2-1; no clear D. Germline loops: CDR1 MGHRA, CDR2 YSYEKL. This CDR3 has 16 amino acids. The V and J ends lost 1 base and 1 base respectively, with 11 bases between them. The CDR3 loop reads CASSQGFGYSYNEQFF. The CDR3 DNA reads TGCGCCAGCAGCCAAGGGTTCGGATATTCCTACAATGAGCAGTTCTTC.

About this clonotype: A junction boundary mismatches the germline segment, possibly from a read error. This chain uses TRBV29-1 with TRBJ1-3; D gene ambiguous. This CDR3 comprises 12 residues. Germline CDR1 and CDR2: SQVTM and ANQGSEA. CDR3 protein: CSAESSGNTIYF. The DNA of the CDR3 is TGCAGCGCTGAATCCTCTGGAAACACCATATATTTT.

This clonotype was counted many times. The V and J genes are TRBV3-1 and TRBJ1-1; D ambiguous. The CDR3 is made up of 13 amino acids. The V end was cut by 1 base, the J end by 1 base, with 4 bases between. The V gene's germline CDR1 is LGHDT and CDR2 YNNKEL (reference sequence). CDR3 residues: CASSQGGNTEAFF. The CDR3 DNA follows: TGTGCCAGCAGCCAAGGGGGGAACACTGAAGCTTTCTTT.

The chain uses TRBV12-3 or TRBV12-4 and TRBJ1-2; a weak D match, TRBD1 (5 bases). Trimming removed 6 bases from V and 5 bases from J, with 16 bases in between. This CDR3 is built from 14 residues. CDR3 region: CASRKFGTAYGYTF. As DNA, the CDR3 is TGTGCCAGCAGAAAATTTGGGACCGCTTATGGCTACACCTTC.

This clonotype was seen only a few times. The gene calls are TRBV6-5 and TRBJ1-1, with a tentative D call TRBD1 (6 bases). V dropped 2 bases and J dropped 0 bases, with 10 bases sitting between them. The CDR3 contains 15 residues. Germline values: CDR1 MNHEY, CDR2 SVGAGI. For the CDR3, the DNA is TGTGCCAGCAGTTACCTTGGACAGCTGAACACTGAAGCTTTCTTT. It encodes CASSYLGQLNTEAFF.

The J gene is TRBJ2-7, the V gene TRBV5-5; 10 bases are shared with TRBD2. This CDR3 region has 14 residues. Germline V gives CDR1 SGHKS, CDR2 YYEKEE (reference sequence). V gave up 4 bases and J gave up 6 bases; unmatched junction bases: 7. The CDR3 reads CASSPASGRREQYF. For the CDR3, the DNA is TGTGCCAGCAGCCCGGCTAGCGGGAGACGCGAGCAGTACTTC.

This clonotype has a handful of counts. The gene calls are TRBV5-1 and TRBJ1-1; no reliable D call. The V and J ends lost 0 bases and 1 base respectively, with 10 bases between them. This CDR3 is built from 15 residues. Germline V lookup: CDR1 SGHRS, CDR2 YFSETQ. In nucleotides, the CDR3 is TGCGCCAGCAGCTTGGCCACCCGAAGGAACACTGAAGCTTTCTTT. Translating it yields CASSLATRRNTEAFF.

This clonotype was observed a few times. Here the CDR3 reads CSAAGTSGRTQYF. The CDR3 DNA is TGCAGTGCTGCCGGGACTAGCGGGAGGACGCAGTATTTT. The chain has TRBV20-1 and TRBJ2-3; 15 bases are shared with TRBD2. The junction had 3 bases not matched to a gene; V was cut back by 5 bases and J by 9 bases. The CDR3 loop spans 13 amino acids. From germline, CDR1 is DFQATT and CDR2 SNEGSKA (reference sequence).